A selection of T cell receptor beta chains follows, all from one sample in a study of CD8 T cells in ankylosing spondylitis. Using its own MiXCR run on the 5' RACE reads, TCRdb lists one record per CDR3 protein. The sample holds about 130,000 distinct CDR3 sequences, about 7% seen once. What was sequenced was blood, either unsorted or a sorted T cell fraction (not recorded which). All receptors come from a male donor with ankylosing spondylitis or in good health (not recorded which). Both conserved end residues are part of each CDR3. The order of the fields is J gene, clone size, V gene, D gene, CDR3 DNA, CDR3 protein. The D gene is left open where the match is weak. Not every row has a clone size; where given, it reads once, few, many or a size class.

J gene: TRBJ1-1
clone size: many
V gene: TRBV6-5
D gene: -
CDR3 DNA: TGTGCCAGCAGTTACCAGGGGCGGAAGAACACTGAAGCTTTCTTT
CDR3 protein: CASSYQGRKNTEAFF

J gene: TRBJ2-7
clone size: -
V gene: TRBV5-6
D gene: -
CDR3 DNA: TGTGCCAGCAGCTTGGCCGGGTCCGACAGGAGATCCTACGAGCAGTACTTC
CDR3 protein: CASSLAGSDRRSYEQYF

J gene: TRBJ2-5
clone size: many
V gene: TRBV19
D gene: -
CDR3 DNA: TGTGCCAGTAAGTCGGGACAAGAGACCCAGTACTTC
CDR3 protein: CASKSGQETQYF

J gene: TRBJ1-2
clone size: many
V gene: TRBV5-6
D gene: -
CDR3 DNA: TGTGCCAGCACCGAATCAGATCTCTATGGCTACACCTTC
CDR3 protein: CASTESDLYGYTF

J gene: TRBJ2-7
clone size: -
V gene: TRBV5-1
D gene: -
CDR3 DNA: TGCGCCAGCAGCCCTGCGCGGACGGAATCCTACGAGCAGTACTTC
CDR3 protein: CASSPARTESYEQYF

J gene: TRBJ2-3
clone size: many
V gene: TRBV7-9
D gene: -
CDR3 DNA: TGTGCCAGCAGATTTGAAGGGGATACGCAGTATTTT
CDR3 protein: CASRFEGDTQYF

J gene: TRBJ1-3
clone size: many
V gene: TRBV7-2
D gene: -
CDR3 DNA: TGTGCCAGCAGCTCAGGGGAGTCTGGAAACACCATATATTTT
CDR3 protein: CASSSGESGNTIYF

J gene: TRBJ2-7
clone size: many
V gene: TRBV18
D gene: -
CDR3 DNA: TGTGCCAGCTTTCAAGAGTCCTACGAGCAGTACTTC
CDR3 protein: CASFQESYEQYF

J gene: TRBJ1-5
clone size: many
V gene: TRBV20-1
D gene: -
CDR3 DNA: TGCAGTGCTAGAGTGGGGTTGGTTAGCAATCAGCCCCAGCATTTT
CDR3 protein: CSARVGLVSNQPQHF

J gene: TRBJ2-7
clone size: many
V gene: TRBV20-1
D gene: TRBD2
CDR3 DNA: TGCAGTGTCCCTAAACCGGGACTAAGCTACGAGCAGTACTTC
CDR3 protein: CSVPKPGLSYEQYF

J gene: TRBJ1-5
clone size: many
V gene: TRBV11-1
D gene: -
CDR3 DNA: TGTGCCAGCAGCTTAGTTACGGGGCAGGAGGCGTCCGGCAATCAGCCCCAGCATTTT
CDR3 protein: CASSLVTGQEASGNQPQHF

J gene: TRBJ2-4
clone size: many
V gene: TRBV12-3/TRBV12-4
D gene: -
CDR3 DNA: TGTGCCAGCAGTTTAGGGGCTCAAAACATTCAGTACTTC
CDR3 protein: CASSLGAQNIQYF

J gene: TRBJ1-2
clone size: few
V gene: TRBV12-3/TRBV12-4
D gene: -
CDR3 DNA: TGTGCCAGCAGTTTAGCGGGTCGCCCTAGGAACTATGGCTACACCTTC
CDR3 protein: CASSLAGRPRNYGYTF

J gene: TRBJ1-6
clone size: many
V gene: TRBV5-5
D gene: -
CDR3 DNA: TGTGCCAGCAGCTTGGAAAATCGTAATCCGAATTCACCCCTCCACTTT
CDR3 protein: CASSLENRNPNSPLHF